Given below is one T cell receptor (beta chain) in context. The V end was cut by 4 bases, the J end by 7 bases, with 10 bases between. The V gene's germline CDR1 is MGHRA and CDR2 YSYEKL. The CDR3 has 13 amino acids. The data derive from a study of CD8 T cells in Susac syndrome. Random hexamers served to reverse transcribe roughly 0.5 to 1 ug RNA. MiXCR, applied by TCRdb to the immunoSEQ multiplex PCR reads, yields one record per CDR3 protein. The sample has around 230,000 distinct CDR3 sequences; about 96% are singletons. This chain connects TRBV4-1 to TRBJ1-4; D unresolved. The sample taken for sequencing was CD4+ T cells from PBMCs. The TCR was taken from a human donor with Susac syndrome. The CDR3 sequence: CASSLRVAEKLFF. CDR3 sequence (DNA): TGCGCCAGCAGCCTAAGGGTTGCTGAAAAACTGTTTTTT.